This T cell receptor beta chain stems from a study of post-analysis software for immune sequencing data. CDR3 length equals 19 residues. CDR1 MNHEY and CDR2 SVGAGI come from the germline V gene. J lost 9 bases, V lost 2 bases, and 16 bases had no gene match. TCR beta cDNA libraries had unique molecular identifiers. TCRdb reprocessed the PCR reads with MiXCR, giving one entry per CDR3 protein. The sample lists approximately 660,000 distinct CDR3 sequences; more than 50% were seen once. In the case of this clonotype: Its antigen is as yet unknown.

Study-wide points: Batch-mates among the samples co-clustered strongly by F measure. Among multiple sclerosis patients, normalized Chao1 diversity was significantly below that of controls. Patients showed TRBV5-6, TRBV5-1 and TRBV20-1 among 4 or 5 TRBV segments more frequent than in controls.

The V and J genes are TRBV6-5 and TRBJ2-1; 13 nucleotides agree with TRBD2. The TCR was taken from a girl aged 2 to 9 with multiple sclerosis. Input material: blood. This CDR3 reads CASSYLPATSGGAIGEQFF. The CDR3 region has the DNA TGTGCCAGCAGTTACCTTCCAGCTACTAGCGGGGGGGCAATAGGTGAGCAGTTCTTC.